The sequence of this T cell receptor (beta chain) was determined in a study of blood T cell repertoires in COVID-19. Measured with immunoSEQ multiplex PCR; TCRdb has only the in-frame clones, and not every one. The table lists over 65,000 clones, over 75% of them singletons. The sequenced sample consisted of peripheral blood. This TCR came from a woman in her sixties or seventies with acute or convalescent COVID-19.

In nucleotides, the CDR3 is TGTGCCAGCAGTTATATCTCTGAAGCTTTCTTT. Amino acids: CASSYISEAFF. The rearrangement uses TRBV28 and TRBJ1-1; D not certain. CDR1 and CDR2 from the germline V gene are MDHEN and SYDVKM. The V end was cut by 4 bases, the J end by 6 bases, with 6 bases between. This CDR3 is 11 amino acids long.